This TCR beta chain was retrieved from a study of blood T cell repertoires in COVID-19. The repertoire was sequenced with immunoSEQ multiplex PCR; TCRdb's copy has only in-frame clones and lacks some. The table has 300,000 to 350,000 clones, roughly 85% seen once. The V end was cut by 0 bases, the J end by 2 bases, with 17 bases between. The CDR3 covers 18 residues. The germline gives CDR1 SGHAT, CDR2 FQNNGV. The rearrangement links TRBV11-2 to TRBJ1-3; D unresolved. The receptor's source is a man aged 25 to 40 who had recovered from COVID-19. The sequencing input was PBMCs or T cells enriched from blood (not recorded which). In DNA form, the CDR3 reads TGTGCCAGCAGCTTAGATCGGGTCTGGGCGGGGACTGGAAACACCATATATTTT. As protein: CASSLDRVWAGTGNTIYF.